Each of the 3 T cell receptor beta chains below was sequenced from the same sample in a study of cytotoxic CD8 clonotypes in ibrutinib-treated CLL. This table comes from immunoSEQ multiplex PCR, and its TCRdb copy is limited to in-frame clones, with some not included. The table records over 250,000 clones, about 72% of them present only once. Sequencing used PBMCs, obtained at disease progression, from a patient treated with ibrutinib. These receptors came from a human donor with chronic lymphocytic leukemia.

This clone appeared a few times. The chain joins TRBV18 to TRBJ2-7; D is tentatively TRBD1 or TRBD2 (5 bases each). The CDR3 covers 12 residues. Germline V gene data show CDR1 as KGHSH and CDR2 as LQKENI. Trimming shortened V by 3 bases and J by 7 bases, and 10 bases separated the two germline ends. CDR3 DNA sequence: TGTGCCAGCTCACCGGGACGAGCAGAGCAGTACTTC. It yields the protein CASSPGRAEQYF.

The CDR3, as DNA: TGTGCCACCACCCCGGGACAGGGGGCGTACGAGCAGTACTTC. Translating it yields CATTPGQGAYEQYF. V gene TRBV15 combines with J gene TRBJ2-7; 12 bases line up with TRBD1. CDR3 size: 14 residues. V lost 7 bases to trimming and J lost 4 bases; unmatched junction nucleotides: 5. Germline V gene lookup returns CDR1 LNHNV and CDR2 YYDKDF (reference sequence).

This chain connects TRBV29-1 to TRBJ2-7, with a possible D match to TRBD2 (7 bases). The CDR3 runs to 12 residues. V gave up 6 bases and J gave up 2 bases, with 11 bases separating them. Germline values: CDR1 SQVTM, CDR2 ANQGSEA. The CDR3 region is CSVRGGTYEQYF. The CDR3, as DNA: TGCAGCGTGAGGGGGGGGACCTACGAGCAGTACTTC.